One sample yielded the 23 T cell receptor beta chains listed below, sequenced in a study of cytomegalovirus exposure and HLA in healthy donors (dated by TCRdb to 2015 to 2018). Receptor amplification or capture employed the immunoSEQ multiplex PCR assay. A mixture of 60 forward primers for TCR Vbeta segments and 13 reverse primers for TCR Jbeta segments was used in the multiplex PCR. TCRdb obtained this table from immuneACCESS and retained in-frame rearrangements with V and J assigned. These tables miss some clones; where compared with another copy, unresolved V genes account for less than half of the shortfall, and the remainder is unexplained. The data table for this sample lists fewer than 150,000 clones. Jointly, the top ten make up roughly 2% of the sample. The sample was PBMCs. The receptors derive from a woman aged 55-70 years in good health and CMV-seronegative.

The rearrangement links TRBV9 to TRBJ1-2; 8 nucleotides align to TRBD1. Trimming cost V 3 bases and J 3 bases; bases outside gene matches: 4. The CDR3 is 14 residues long. Germline V CDR1 and CDR2: SGDLS, YYNGEE. CDR3 protein: CASSEHRGDYGYTF. The CDR3 DNA reads as TGTGCCAGCAGCGAACACAGGGGGGACTATGGCTACACCTTC. The full variable domain, its missing parts supplied by reference TRBV9 and TRBJ1-2, is DSGVTQTPKHLITATGQRVTLRCSPRSGDLSVYWYQQSLDQGLQFLIQYYNGEERAKGNILERFSAQQFPDLHSELNLSSLELGDSALYFCASSEHRGDYGYTFGSGTRLTVV.

This chain joins TRBV18 and TRBJ2-7; possible D gene TRBD1, 6 bases. Trimming took 2 bases from V and 4 from J, leaving 12 bases between them. Germline V gene lookup returns CDR1 KGHSH and CDR2 LQKENI. This CDR3 is 14 amino acids long. CDR3 sequence (DNA): TGTGCCAGCTCACCAGGACAGAGCGAATACGAGCAGTACTTC. It yields the protein CASSPGQSEYEQYF.

The chain recombines TRBV4-1 with TRBJ2-1; 7 nucleotides line up with TRBD2. The length of the CDR3 is 15 residues. Germline V lookup: CDR1 MGHRA, CDR2 YSYEKL. V trimming: 1 base; J trimming: 3 bases; junction bases outside the gene matches: 3. The CDR3 DNA follows: TGCGCCAGCAGCCAAGTCCTAGCGGACTACAATGAGCAGTTCTTC. This sequence encodes CASSQVLADYNEQFF.

The chain joins TRBV6-5 to TRBJ2-1; TRBD2 aligns across 8 bases. V gave up 1 base and J gave up 10 bases; unmatched junction bases: 9. The CDR3 runs to 15 residues. Looked up from germline, CDR1 is MNHEY and CDR2 is SVGAGI. The CDR3 region has the DNA TGTGCCAGCAGTTACTGGACGGGACTAGGTCGCGAGCAGTTCTTC. Amino acid sequence: CASSYWTGLGREQFF.

As to this clone: One junction end does not reproduce the germline sequence, and a read error may be involved. V is TRBV7-7 and J is TRBJ2-3; D possibly corresponds to TRBD2 (5 bases). The CDR3 covers 15 residues. Germline V gives CDR1 SSHAT, CDR2 FNYEAQ (reference sequence). CDR3 amino acids: CASSSLAWSGDTQYF. CDR3 sequence (DNA): TGTGCTAGCAGCTCCCTAGCCTGGAGCGGAGATACGCAGTATTTT.

As concerns this clone: Additional DNA sequences in this sample encode the identical CDR3. The gene calls are TRBV9 and TRBJ2-5; D might be TRBD1 (7 bases). This CDR3 is 18 amino acids long. V lost 0 bases and J 2 bases, leaving 20 bases between the germline ends. CDR1 SGDLS and CDR2 YYNGEE come from the germline V gene. CDR3 sequence: CASSVGGGGRGFQETQYF. The CDR3 DNA reads TGTGCCAGCAGCGTAGGCGGAGGGGGCAGGGGGTTTCAAGAGACCCAGTACTTC.

This sequence joins TRBV7-8 and TRBJ1-1, with TRBD1 identical over 8 bases. CDR3 length: 12 amino acids. Trimming removed 5 bases from V and 12 bases from J; junction bases left unmatched: 8. Germline V gives CDR1 SGHVS, CDR2 FQNEAQ. This chain's CDR3 is CASSTQGAMTFF. The CDR3 DNA is TGTGCCAGCAGCACCCAGGGGGCGATGACTTTCTTT. Using reference TRBV7-8 and TRBJ1-1 for the parts outside the CDR3, the full variable domain is GAGVSQSPRYKVAKRGQDVALRCDPISGHVSLFWYQQALGQGPEFLTYFQNEAQLDKSGLPSDRFFAERPEGSVSTLKIQRTQQEDSAVYLCASSTQGAMTFFGQGTRLTVV.

The CDR3 loop is CASSPGASGQYTQYF. In DNA, the CDR3 is TGTGCCAGCTCCCCGGGGGCTAGCGGCCAGTATACCCAGTACTTC. The gene calls are TRBV18 and TRBJ2-5; D may be TRBD2 (7 bases). The ends were cut back, 6 bases at V and 8 bases at J, with 22 bases in the middle. Germline V gene data show CDR1 as KGHSH and CDR2 as LQKENI. The CDR3 is 15 amino acids.

The chain links TRBV15 to TRBJ2-7, with 8 bases that match TRBD1. The CDR3 runs 14 residues. The germline V gene has CDR1 LNHNV and CDR2 YYDKDF (reference sequence). Trimming cost V 5 bases and J 3 bases; bases outside gene matches: 6. The CDR3 sequence: CATSEWTGFYEQYF. The CDR3 DNA reads TGTGCCACCAGCGAATGGACAGGGTTCTACGAGCAGTACTTC.

On this clone: Sequence at one end of the junction differs from germline and may be a read error. CDR3 DNA: TGTGCTAGCAGCTTATTTGGCTGGGGCTACACCTTC. Translation gives CASSLFGWGYTF. The chain links TRBV7-7 to TRBJ1-2; D gene uncertain. Germline CDR1 SSHAT, CDR2 FNYEAQ (reference sequence). CDR3 size: 12 residues.

This chain links TRBV5-1 with TRBJ1-1; no clear D gene. The germline gives CDR1 SGHRS, CDR2 YFSETQ. The CDR3 consists of 13 residues. Trimming pared 6 bases from V and 3 bases from J, leaving 12 bases between. CDR3 sequence reads: CASNLRRDTEAFF. CDR3 coding DNA: TGCGCCAGCAACCTCAGGAGGGACACTGAAGCTTTCTTT.

The chain is built from TRBV5-1 and TRBJ2-1; D is uncertain. Germline V gene lookup returns CDR1 SGHRS and CDR2 YFSETQ. V was cut by 2 bases and J by 8 bases, with 14 bases left in between. The CDR3 is 14 amino acids. The CDR3 loop is CASSFGSREDEQFF. DNA of the CDR3: TGCGCCAGCAGCTTCGGATCCCGTGAGGATGAGCAGTTCTTC.

CDR3: CASSYGTGFYNSPLHF. CDR3 DNA: TGTGCCAGCAGTTACGGGACAGGGTTCTATAATTCACCCCTCCACTTT. V usage is TRBV6-5 and J usage is TRBJ1-6; 9 bases line up with TRBD1. Germline V lookup: CDR1 MNHEY, CDR2 SVGAGI. V lost 2 bases, J lost 3 bases, and 2 bases stayed unmatched. The CDR3 runs 16 residues.

The gene calls are TRBV6-6 and TRBJ1-1; D is uncertain. Germline values: CDR1 MNHNY, CDR2 SVGAGI (reference sequence). V was trimmed by 6 bases and J by 0 bases, leaving 8 bases between them. The length of the CDR3 is 13 residues. CDR3 DNA sequence: TGTGCCAGCAGCTCGCGGGTGAACACTGAAGCTTTCTTT. Residues: CASSSRVNTEAFF.

The chain employs TRBV2 and TRBJ2-5, with 7 bases identical to TRBD1. The CDR3 has 14 residues. Germline assignment: CDR1 SNHLY and CDR2 FYNNEI. The V segment lost 1 base and the J segment 1 base; nucleotides outside the gene matches: 0. The CDR3 region has the DNA TGTGCCAGCAGTGAAGACAGGGGCCAAGAGACCCAGTACTTC. This translates into CASSEDRGQETQYF. Complete variable domain (other parts from reference TRBV2 and TRBJ2-5): EPEVTQTPSHQVTQMGQEVILRCVPISNHLYFYWYRQILGQKVEFLVSFYNNEISEKSEIFDDQFSVERPDGSNFTLKIRSTKLEDSAMYFCASSEDRGQETQYFGPGTRLLVL.

J is TRBJ1-1 and V is TRBV20-1; no clear D. The germline CDR1 and CDR2 sequences are DFQATT and SNEGSKA (reference sequence). This CDR3 is 11 amino acids long. Trimming pared 5 bases from V and 8 bases from J, leaving 12 bases between. The CDR3 bases are TGCAGTGCTCGACCTACAGTAGAAGCTTTCTTT. Its translation is CSARPTVEAFF.

This chain links TRBV4-2 with TRBJ2-3, with 14 nucleotides matching TRBD2. This CDR3 region has 15 residues. CDR1 and CDR2 from the germline V gene are LGHNA and YNFKEQ. Trimming at V came to 4 bases and at J to 4 bases, leaving 1 base not matched to a gene. CDR3 loop: CASSPGLAGADTQYF. The CDR3 DNA follows: TGTGCCAGCAGCCCGGGACTAGCGGGAGCAGATACGCAGTATTTT.

The chain couples TRBV28 to TRBJ1-3; the D is unclear. Deletions cut 4 bases from V and 4 bases from J, with 17 bases between. Germline V lookup: CDR1 MDHEN, CDR2 SYDVKM. The CDR3 has 16 residues. The CDR3 protein is CASSSLPGPAGNTIYF. The CDR3 region has the DNA TGTGCCAGCAGTTCCCTCCCTGGGCCGGCGGGAAACACCATATATTTT.

V gene TRBV28 combines with J gene TRBJ1-3; D is ambiguous. The CDR3 has 13 amino acids. Germline loops: CDR1 MDHEN, CDR2 SYDVKM. Trimming shortened V by 3 bases and J by 0 bases, and 3 bases separated the two germline ends. The CDR3 spells CASSFRSGNTIYF. As DNA, the CDR3 is TGTGCCAGCAGTTTCCGCTCTGGAAACACCATATATTTT. The full variable domain, with the rest looked up from reference TRBV28 and TRBJ1-3, is DVKVTQSSRYLVKRTGEKVFLECVQDMDHENMFWYRQDPGLGLRLIYFSYDVKMKEKGDIPEGYSVSREKKERFSLILESASTNQTSMYLCASSFRSGNTIYFGEGSWLTVV.

The chain recombines TRBV18 with TRBJ1-1; 10 bases map to TRBD1. This CDR3 spans 16 amino acids. The V gene end was trimmed by 8 bases and the J gene end by 5 bases; junction bases not matched to a gene: 14. Germline V gives CDR1 KGHSH, CDR2 LQKENI. The CDR3 reads CASRNSGTGVVTEAFF. DNA for the CDR3: TGTGCCAGCCGAAACTCCGGGACAGGGGTTGTAACTGAAGCTTTCTTT. Full variable domain (outside the CDR3, taken from reference TRBV18 and TRBJ1-1): NAGVMQNPRHLVRRRGQEARLRCSPMKGHSHVYWYRQLPEEGLKFMVYLQKENIIDESGMPKERFSAEFPKEGPSILRIQQVVRGDSAAYFCASRNSGTGVVTEAFFGQGTRLTVV.

The chain uses TRBV6-1 and TRBJ2-5, with 9 bases fitting TRBD1. Unmatched junction bases numbered 8, after V lost 2 bases and J lost 13 bases. This CDR3 is 13 amino acids long. The germline gives CDR1 MNHNS, CDR2 SASEGT. This chain's CDR3 is CASSELGTGTRYF. The CDR3 bases are TGTGCCAGCAGTGAATTAGGGACAGGGACCAGGTACTTC.

The CDR3 here is CASTRDRGSNQPQHF. As DNA, the CDR3 is TGTGCCAGCACCCGCGACAGGGGCAGCAATCAGCCCCAGCATTTT. The chain carries TRBV2 and TRBJ1-5; 8 positions match TRBD1. CDR3 length: 15 residues. The trim removed 7 bases at V and 1 base at J, leaving 6 bases unmatched. In germline, CDR1 is SNHLY, CDR2 FYNNEI.

The chain joins TRBV4-1 to TRBJ1-6; D is unclear. This CDR3 is built from 14 residues. Germline V lookup: CDR1 MGHRA, CDR2 YSYEKL. Trimming took 1 base from V and 6 from J, leaving 7 bases between them. The CDR3 region is CASSQGQVNSPLHF. The CDR3 nucleotides are TGCGCCAGCAGCCAAGGTCAGGTTAATTCACCCCTCCACTTT.